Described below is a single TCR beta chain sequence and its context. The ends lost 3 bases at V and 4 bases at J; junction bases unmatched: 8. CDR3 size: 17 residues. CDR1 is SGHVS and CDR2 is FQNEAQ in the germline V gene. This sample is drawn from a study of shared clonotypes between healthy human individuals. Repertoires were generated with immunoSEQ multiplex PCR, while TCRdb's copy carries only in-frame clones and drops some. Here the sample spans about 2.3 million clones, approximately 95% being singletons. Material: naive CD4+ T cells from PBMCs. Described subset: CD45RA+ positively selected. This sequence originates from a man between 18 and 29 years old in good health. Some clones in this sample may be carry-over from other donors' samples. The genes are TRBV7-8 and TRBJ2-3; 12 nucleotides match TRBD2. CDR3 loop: CASSFTTSGSFPDTQYF. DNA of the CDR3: TGTGCCAGCAGCTTTACGACTAGCGGGAGCTTCCCAGATACGCAGTATTTT.